A selection of T cell receptor beta chains follows, all from one sample in a study of blood T cell repertoires in COVID-19. The repertoire was sequenced with immunoSEQ multiplex PCR; TCRdb's copy has only in-frame clones and lacks some. The sample consists of around 80,000 clones, around 83% of them appearing once. The sequenced sample was peripheral blood. Receptor source: a human donor in a cohort sampled during active COVID-19. The CDR3 runs from the conserved cysteine through the conserved F or W. Rows give clone size only sometimes, using once, few, many, or a class for an expanded clone.

>-|TRBJ2-3|TRBV10-3
CAISGLAGEGAKADTQYF
>-|TRBJ2-2|TRBV11-3
CASSVTGIRELFF
>-|TRBJ2-3|TRBV5-1
CASSLASGGAGTDTQYF
>-|TRBJ1-6|TRBV11-2
CASSRRGGLEGSPLHF
>few|TRBJ2-3|TRBV5-1
CASSPTGGTDTQYF
>-|TRBJ2-3|TRBV28
CASTSLPTDTQYF
>-|TRBJ1-1|TRBV28
CASSFFQGRGGTEAFF
>once|TRBJ2-1|TRBV6-6
CASRLEEYYNEQFF
>-|TRBJ1-1|TRBV30
CAWTDRVRAFF
>-|TRBJ1-2|TRBV28
CASSRGQPNHTF
>-|TRBJ1-6|TRBV27
CASSLHGTGGNSPLHF
>few|TRBJ1-1|TRBV20-1
CSARGLAEAFF
>once|TRBJ2-3|TRBV12-3/TRBV12-4
CASSLRGPDTQYF
>-|TRBJ2-5|TRBV7-3
CASSLASGRGETQYF
>-|TRBJ1-5|TRBV19
CASSTRRSGTNNQPQHF
>once|TRBJ1-1|TRBV5-5
CASSLDPRGTEAFF
>-|TRBJ2-3|TRBV28
CASSGGQALGYTQYF
>-|TRBJ2-3|TRBV5-4
CASSTRLSGGRDTQYF
>-|TRBJ2-1|TRBV6-5
CASSYGGDYNEQFF
>-|TRBJ1-5|TRBV19
CASSALDRIPNQPQHF
>-|TRBJ1-2|TRBV28
CASSTQGPQAHTF
>-|TRBJ2-1|TRBV7-3
CASSFLSTSGANEQFF
>-|TRBJ2-7|TRBV28
CASSPTPGQGIYEQYF
>-|TRBJ2-4|TRBV3-1/TRBV3-2
CASSPNPGGFIQYF
>-|TRBJ2-5|TRBV11-2
CASSLEGYKLQETQYF
>-|TRBJ1-5|TRBV19
CASSVGQGSSNQPQHF
>few|TRBJ2-7|TRBV7-9
CASSSGWRAQYYEQYF
>-|TRBJ1-2|TRBV30
CAWSDTGYGYTF
>-|TRBJ1-1|TRBV28
CASSLSGRAPEAFF
>-|TRBJ2-5|TRBV3-1/TRBV3-2
CASSQAGTFQETQYF
>-|TRBJ2-3|TRBV18
CASSPPGGQGGTDTQYF
>few|TRBJ1-6|TRBV28
CASTSGSSYNSPLHF
>-|TRBJ2-2|TRBV5-4
CASSLAGQSELFF
>-|TRBJ2-5|TRBV18
CASSPRRAGTQYF
>-|TRBJ2-7|TRBV30
CAWSTGQGRGDEQYF
>-|TRBJ2-3|TRBV5-4
CASSPTGGGTQYF
>once|TRBJ2-7|TRBV11-3
CASSQPPGGRNEQYF
>-|TRBJ2-3|TRBV19
CASTMGGSTDTQYF
>-|TRBJ1-2|TRBV28
CASSSDRADIF
>-|TRBJ2-5|TRBV18
CASSSQETQYF
>-|TRBJ2-3|TRBV9
CASSSGQGRADTQYF